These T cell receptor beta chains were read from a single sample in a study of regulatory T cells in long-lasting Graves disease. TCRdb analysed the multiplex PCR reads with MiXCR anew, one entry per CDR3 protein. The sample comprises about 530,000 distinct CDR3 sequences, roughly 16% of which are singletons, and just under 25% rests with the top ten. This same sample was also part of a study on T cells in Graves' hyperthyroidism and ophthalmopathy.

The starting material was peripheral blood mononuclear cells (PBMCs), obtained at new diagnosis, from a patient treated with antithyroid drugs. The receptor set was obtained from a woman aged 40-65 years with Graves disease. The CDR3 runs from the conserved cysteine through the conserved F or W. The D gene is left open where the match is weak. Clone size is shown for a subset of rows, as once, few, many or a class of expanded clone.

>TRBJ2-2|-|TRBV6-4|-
TGTGCCAGCAGTGTGACAATGGGGGTCGGGGAGCTGTTTTTT
CASSVTMGVGELFF
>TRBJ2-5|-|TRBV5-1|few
TGCGCCAGCAGCCCGGGCAGGGACCAAGAGACCCAGTACTTC
CASSPGRDQETQYF
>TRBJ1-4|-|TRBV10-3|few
TGTGCCATCAGTGAGAGGACAGATGAAAAACTGTTTTTT
CAISERTDEKLFF
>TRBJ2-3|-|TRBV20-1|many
TGCAGTGCTAGAGAAACTCCCCAGACACGAGATACGCAGTATTTT
CSARETPQTRDTQYF
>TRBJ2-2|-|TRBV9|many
TGTGCCAGCAGCGTAGAAGGTAGAGGGATTGCTAGGGCCGGGGAGCTGTTTTTT
CASSVEGRGIARAGELFF
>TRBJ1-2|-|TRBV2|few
TGTGCCAGCCGCCTGGGGGGCTATGGCTACACCTTC
CASRLGGYGYTF
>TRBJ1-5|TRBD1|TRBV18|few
TGTGCCAGCTCACCAGCCGGGACAGGAATAGGGCAGCCCCAGCATTTT
CASSPAGTGIGQPQHF
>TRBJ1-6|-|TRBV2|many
TGTGCCAGCAGTGGGCGAGATGGTAATTCACCCCTCCACTTT
CASSGRDGNSPLHF
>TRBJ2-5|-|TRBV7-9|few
TGTGCCAGCAGCCAACCATGGGGTAGGGACCCCCTGACCCAGTACTTC
CASSQPWGRDPLTQYF
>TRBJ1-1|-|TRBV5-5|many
TGTGCCAGCAGCTTGACCGGGAGCCGCCGGCAGGGTACTGAAGCTTTCTTT
CASSLTGSRRQGTEAFF
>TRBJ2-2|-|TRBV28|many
TGTGCCAGTAGGTCCACAGGGTACTCGAGCGGGGAGCTGTTTTTT
CASRSTGYSSGELFF
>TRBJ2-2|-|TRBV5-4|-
TGTGCCAGCAGCTTGTTCGCAGGGAAGGGTACCGGGGAGCTGTTTTTT
CASSLFAGKGTGELFF
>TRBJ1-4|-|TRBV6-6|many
TGTGCCAGCAGTTACTCGACGGCCGCAACTAATGAAAAACTGTTTTTT
CASSYSTAATNEKLFF
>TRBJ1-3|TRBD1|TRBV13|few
TGTGCCAGCAGCACCCACAGGGGGAGCTCTGGAAACACCATATATTTT
CASSTHRGSSGNTIYF
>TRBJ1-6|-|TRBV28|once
TGTGCCAGCAAGTCCGGGACCGGAGGACCCCTCCACTTT
CASKSGTGGPLHF
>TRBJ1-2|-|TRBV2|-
TGTGCCAGCAGCGCGGGACGGGGGAACACCTTC
CASSAGRGNTF
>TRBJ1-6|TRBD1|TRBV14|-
TGTGCCAGCAGCCCAGGGGGCTCCTATAATTCACCCCTCCACTTT
CASSPGGSYNSPLHF
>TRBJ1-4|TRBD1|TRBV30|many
TGTGCCTGGAGTGAGGGGACAGTTAATGAAAAACTGTTTTTT
CAWSEGTVNEKLFF
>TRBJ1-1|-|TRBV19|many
TGTGCCAGTAGTGGGCAGACAAACCTGGACACTGAAGCTTTCTTT
CASSGQTNLDTEAFF
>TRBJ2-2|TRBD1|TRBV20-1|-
TGCAGTGCTTTCTACCGGGACAGGGGTACCGGGGAGCTGTTTTTT
CSAFYRDRGTGELFF
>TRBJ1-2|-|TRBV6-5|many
TGTGCCAGCAGTTATGGAAGGATCGATGGCTACACCTTC
CASSYGRIDGYTF
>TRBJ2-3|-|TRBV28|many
TGTGCCAGCTGGACACCTAGCACAGATACGCAGTATTTT
CASWTPSTDTQYF
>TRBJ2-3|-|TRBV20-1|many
TGCAGTGCTAGACCTCGGGACTCTAGGGCCACAGATACGCAGTATTTT
CSARPRDSRATDTQYF
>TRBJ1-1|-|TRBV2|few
TGTGCCCCAAGGAAAGGGACCGCCAGGCCTGAAGCTTTCTTT
CAPRKGTARPEAFF
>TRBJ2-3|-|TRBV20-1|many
TGCAGCCTGACGGGGGCTACCGGATCAGATACGCAGTATTTT
CSLTGATGSDTQYF